The T cell receptor beta chain under discussion was sequenced for a study of blood T cell repertoires in COVID-19. Study-wide context: The cDNA or gDNA used as material had been derived from T cells, B-cell-depleted T cells, or PBMCs.

TCRdb's table, derived via immunoSEQ multiplex PCR, lists solely in-frame clones and lacks some. The sample yields more than 300,000 clones, over 90% seen once. Study members were between about 18 and 95 years old and lived in over 20 US regions. Participant-reported clinical history was the basis for cohort assignment. Exposed enrollees encountered a COVID-19 case at some point within 2 weeks before study entry. This CDR3 contains 15 residues. Germline V gene data show CDR1 as MNHEY and CDR2 as SMNVEV (reference sequence). J lost 1 base, V lost 5 bases, and 4 bases had no gene match. This sequence was found in a woman aged 25 to 39 who had been exposed to COVID-19. The chain joins TRBV27 to TRBJ1-4; TRBD1 agrees at 7 bases. Specimen: PBMCs or T cells enriched from blood (not recorded which). CDR3 bases: TGTGCCAGCAGTGTATACAGGGGAACTAATGAAAAACTGTTTTTT. It translates to CASSVYRGTNEKLFF.